The 24 T cell receptor beta chains reported below all come from one sample, sequenced in a study of blood T cell repertoires in COVID-19. Only in-frame clones appear in the TCRdb table, and some are missing; sequencing was by immunoSEQ multiplex PCR. The data contain 150,000 or so clones, 65% to 85% of them seen just once; the ten biggest clones take up 4%. The specimen was peripheral blood. Source of these receptors: a woman in her fifties or sixties with acute or convalescent COVID-19.

The rearrangement uses TRBV5-1 and TRBJ1-1, with D possibly being TRBD1 (6 bases). V lost 4 bases and J 2 bases, leaving 18 bases between the germline ends. The CDR3 runs to 16 residues. Germline V gene sequence: CDR1 SGHRS, CDR2 YFSETQ. The CDR3 loop reads CASSTGQGSGNTEAFF. Here the CDR3 DNA reads TGCGCCAGCAGCACAGGGCAGGGGTCGGGCAACACTGAAGCTTTCTTT.

The V call is TRBV4-3, the J call TRBJ2-1; the D is unclear. Germline V gene sequence: CDR1 LGHNA, CDR2 YSLEER. The ends were cut back, 0 bases at V and 8 bases at J, with 14 bases in the middle. This CDR3 has 15 amino acids. The chain's CDR3 is CASSQESGRNHEQFF. The DNA for the CDR3 is TGCGCCAGCAGCCAAGAGTCGGGTAGGAACCATGAGCAGTTCTTC.

The rearrangement joins TRBV28 to TRBJ1-1, with TRBD1 matching 7 bases. The ends lost 8 bases at V and 8 bases at J; junction bases unmatched: 8. CDR3 length: 12 residues. The V gene's germline CDR1 is MDHEN and CDR2 SYDVKM. CDR3 sequence: CASRTTGQEAFF. Here the CDR3 DNA reads TGTGCCAGCCGGACTACGGGACAGGAAGCTTTCTTT. The full variable domain, with the rest looked up from reference TRBV28 and TRBJ1-1, is DVKVTQSSRYLVKRTGEKVFLECVQDMDHENMFWYRQDPGLGLRLIYFSYDVKMKEKGDIPEGYSVSREKKERFSLILESASTNQTSMYLCASRTTGQEAFFGQGTRLTVV.

The CDR3 reads CASSFGGQETQYF. The CDR3, as DNA: TGTGCCAGCAGCTTTGGCGGACAAGAGACCCAGTACTTC. V is TRBV7-3 and J is TRBJ2-5; D uncertain. The V end was cut by 3 bases, the J end by 2 bases, with 7 bases between. Germline values: CDR1 SGHTA, CDR2 FQGTGA. The CDR3 contains 13 residues. Full variable domain (outside the CDR3, taken from reference TRBV7-3 and TRBJ2-5): GAGVSQTPSNKVTEKGKYVELRCDPISGHTALYWYRQSLGQGPEFLIYFQGTGAADDSGLPNDRFFAVRPEGSVSTLKIQRTERGDSAVYLCASSFGGQETQYFGPGTRLLVL.

This sequence joins TRBV3-1 (or the pseudogene TRBV3-2) and TRBJ1-2, with 9 bases fitting TRBD1. The J segment lost 4 bases and the V segment lost 0 bases, leaving 6 bases of the junction unmatched. The CDR3 runs 16 residues. Germline values: CDR1 LGHDT, CDR2 YNNKEL (reference sequence). The CDR3: CASSQEFTGGSYGYTF. In DNA form, the CDR3 reads TGTGCCAGCAGCCAAGAGTTCACAGGGGGCTCCTATGGCTACACCTTC.

J is TRBJ2-1 and V is TRBV7-2, with 9 bases that match TRBD2. Losses at the gene ends were 5 bases for V and 2 bases for J; bases not matched to a gene: 4. Germline values: CDR1 SGHTA, CDR2 FQGNSA. The CDR3 runs to 15 residues. In nucleotides, the CDR3 is TGTGCCAGCAGCCCCGTAGCGGGAGCCTACAATGAGCAGTTCTTC. The encoded protein is CASSPVAGAYNEQFF.

In its sample, this clone was seen once. The chain has TRBV28 and TRBJ2-7; 8 bases match TRBD1. With V trimmed by 9 bases and J by 3 bases, 1 base remained unmatched. Germline assignment: CDR1 MDHEN and CDR2 SYDVKM. The CDR3 runs 11 residues. The CDR3 loop is CASDRGYEQYF. For the CDR3, the DNA is TGTGCCAGTGACAGGGGCTACGAGCAGTACTTC.

The chain has TRBV6-5 and TRBJ2-2; D may be TRBD2 (5 bases). Trimming removed 2 bases from V and 5 bases from J, with 12 bases in between. The CDR3 loop spans 15 amino acids. Germline CDR1 MNHEY, CDR2 SVGAGI. The CDR3 sequence is CASSYRGIWTGELFF. The CDR3 bases are TGTGCCAGCAGTTACCGGGGAATATGGACCGGGGAGCTGTTTTTT.

This chain uses TRBV24-1 with TRBJ2-5; 16 nucleotides align to TRBD2. Germline loops: CDR1 KGHDR, CDR2 SFDVKD. The CDR3 has 19 residues. Trimming cost V 4 bases and J 5 bases; bases outside gene matches: 12. The CDR3 DNA reads TGTGCCACCAGTGACCAGGGACTAGCGGGAGGGCCCCCCCGGGAGACCCAGTACTTC. Translated, it gives CATSDQGLAGGPPRETQYF.

V and J are TRBV5-1 and TRBJ2-3; D might be TRBD2 (5 bases). The CDR3 runs to 15 residues. From germline, CDR1 is SGHRS and CDR2 YFSETQ. Trimming stripped 0 bases from V and 3 bases from J, with 11 bases between. CDR3 bases: TGCGCCAGCAGCTTGGGTCTAGCCGTGACAGATACGCAGTATTTT. Protein: CASSLGLAVTDTQYF.

The chain uses TRBV19 and TRBJ2-2; 11 positions agree with TRBD1. Trimming took 3 bases from V and 4 from J; bases not matched to a gene: 1. The CDR3 is made up of 15 amino acids. CDR1 and CDR2 (germline): LNHDA, SQIVND (reference sequence). The CDR3 protein is CASSMGTGGTGELFF. DNA for the CDR3: TGTGCCAGTAGTATGGGGACAGGGGGCACCGGGGAGCTGTTTTTT.

This chain links TRBV5-5 with TRBJ1-2; D perhaps matches TRBD1 (5 bases). Looked up from germline, CDR1 is SGHKS and CDR2 is YYEKEE (reference sequence). The length of the CDR3 is 15 residues. The V end lost 0 bases, the J end lost 4 bases, and 13 bases lay between the germline ends. CDR3 bases: TGTGCCAGCAGCTTGGGGGGCTCACGCGGCTATGGCTACACCTTC. Amino acids: CASSLGGSRGYGYTF.

The chain employs TRBV7-9 and TRBJ1-4; possible D gene TRBD1, 5 bases. Deletions cut 0 bases from V and 3 bases from J, with 5 bases between. CDR3 size: 14 residues. Germline V CDR1 and CDR2: SEHNR, FQNEAQ (reference sequence). CDR3 coding DNA: TGTGCCAGCAGCTTAGCGACAGCTAATGAAAAACTGTTTTTT. Encoded protein: CASSLATANEKLFF.

The rearrangement uses TRBV24-1 and TRBJ2-5; TRBD2 might be the D (5 bases). Trimming pared 7 bases from V and 10 bases from J, leaving 21 bases between. Germline CDR1 and CDR2: KGHDR and SFDVKD. The CDR3 has 14 residues. Here the CDR3 DNA reads TGTGCCACCAGCCGGCCTGGGAGCCGGGTGGGCCAGTACTTC. It is translated as CATSRPGSRVGQYF.

The chain combines TRBV11-3 with TRBJ2-1; 8 nucleotides match TRBD2. The CDR3 has 20 amino acids. V was pared by 1 base and J by 2 bases, with 16 bases of the junction left unmatched. Germline V CDR1 and CDR2: SGHNT, YENEEA. The CDR3 loop reads CASSLGSGTSLSEPYNEQFF. The CDR3 DNA is TGTGCCAGCAGCTTAGGGAGTGGGACTAGTCTATCTGAACCCTACAATGAGCAGTTCTTC.

In its sample, this clone was seen once. The chain has TRBV5-8 and TRBJ1-2; D gene uncertain. Germline loops: CDR1 SGHTS, CDR2 YDEGEE. The CDR3 has 12 amino acids. Between the trimmed V and J ends, which lost 2 bases and 6 bases, there was a span of 8 bases. CDR3 sequence reads: CASSFSVHGYTF. CDR3 nucleotide sequence: TGTGCCAGCAGCTTTTCCGTTCATGGCTACACCTTC.

The chain couples TRBV12-3 or TRBV12-4 to TRBJ1-2, with TRBD1 matching 10 bases. The CDR3 is made up of 13 amino acids. J gave up 4 bases and V 5 bases, and 1 base lay outside the gene matches. The CDR3 loop is CASSRQGAYGYTF. The CDR3 bases are TGTGCCAGCAGTCGACAGGGGGCCTATGGCTACACCTTC.

This chain connects TRBV6-6 to TRBJ2-3, with D possibly matching TRBD2 (6 bases). V was shortened by 6 bases and J by 0 bases, with 10 bases between the two germline ends. The CDR3 contains 14 residues. Germline assignment: CDR1 MNHNY and CDR2 SVGAGI (reference sequence). The CDR3 loop is CASSQGGSTDTQYF. CDR3 DNA: TGTGCCAGCAGCCAGGGAGGTAGCACAGATACGCAGTATTTT.

V and J are TRBV28 and TRBJ2-7; perhaps TRBD2 as D (6 bases). Trimming removed 6 bases from V and 3 bases from J, with 12 bases in between. The CDR3 length is 13 residues. CDR1 and CDR2 from the germline V gene are MDHEN and SYDVKM. In DNA form, the CDR3 reads TGTGCCAGCAGGGCCCGGGGGAACTACGAGCAGTACTTC. Translating gives CASRARGNYEQYF.

This clone was detected only once. The chain links TRBV30 to TRBJ2-6; 7 bases are a match to TRBD1. V lost 3 bases to trimming and J lost 2 bases; unmatched junction nucleotides: 4. CDR3 size: 15 residues. Germline-derived CDR1 and CDR2 are GTSNPN and SVGIG (reference sequence). The CDR3 DNA is TGTGCCTGGAGGTCCAGGGGGACTGGGGCCAACGTCCTGACTTTC. Translating gives CAWRSRGTGANVLTF.

The genes are TRBV19 and TRBJ1-3; D remains unclear. Germline V lookup: CDR1 LNHDA, CDR2 SQIVND (reference sequence). Trimming pared 4 bases from V and 4 bases from J, leaving 20 bases between. The CDR3 is 17 amino acids. The CDR3 region is CASSRAFGGPKGNTIYF. Written as DNA, the CDR3 is TGTGCCAGTAGTAGGGCCTTCGGCGGGCCAAAGGGAAACACCATATATTTT.

This chain uses TRBV28 with TRBJ2-4, with D possibly TRBD1 on 5 matching bases. Germline CDR1 and CDR2: MDHEN and SYDVKM. The CDR3 is 13 residues long. V was cut by 6 bases and J by 7 bases, with 13 bases left in between. The CDR3 bases are TGTGCCAGCAGGAGGACACAAGGGAACATTCAGTACTTC. It encodes CASRRTQGNIQYF.

This clone was recorded once. J is TRBJ2-2 and V is TRBV7-2; weak D call: TRBD2 (5 bases). Trimming stripped 6 bases from V and 9 bases from J, with 32 bases between. This CDR3 has 19 amino acids. Per the germline V gene, CDR1 is SGHTA and CDR2 is FQGNSA. The CDR3 loop reads CASSSSSNVGLPTYRELFF. CDR3 in DNA: TGTGCCAGCAGTTCTAGTAGCAATGTCGGACTCCCTACCTACCGGGAGCTGTTTTTT. Full variable domain (missing parts from reference TRBV7-2 and TRBJ2-2): GAGVSQSPSNKVTEKGKDVELRCDPISGHTALYWYRQSLGQGLEFLIYFQGNSAPDKSGLPSDRFSAERTGGSVSTLTIQRTQQEDSAVYLCASSSSSNVGLPTYRELFFGEGSRLTVL.

The chain joins TRBV4-1 to TRBJ2-1; 8 bases are a match to TRBD2. Germline lookup yields CDR1 MGHRA and CDR2 YSYEKL. The V gene end was trimmed by 8 bases and the J gene end by 2 bases; junction bases not matched to a gene: 8. The CDR3 is 15 amino acids. Here the CDR3 DNA reads TGCGCCAGCCGGAGACAAGCGGGGGCCTACAATGAGCAGTTCTTC. Its translation is CASRRQAGAYNEQFF.